This T cell receptor (beta chain) was recorded in a study of identical twins. Comments on this clonotype: Its antigen is still unknown.

Germline lookup yields CDR1 MDHEN and CDR2 SYDVKM. The CDR3 sequence is 17 residues long. V was clipped by 4 bases and J by 6 bases, with 25 bases between them. A single record per CDR3 protein comes from TCRdb applying MiXCR to the 5' RACE reads. The sample has around 570,000 distinct CDR3 sequences; 9.5% to 10% are singletons. General study points: Out-of-frame TCR alpha sharing observed in monozygotic twins exceeded model estimates.

The sample was also reused in another study, on yellow fever vaccine responses in identical twins. Per that study: Reported findings indicate that twins' vaccine T cell responses seemed partially convergent, partially personalized.

Sample: PBMCs. This clonotype originated in a woman aged 18-29 years in good health. The chain combines TRBV28 with TRBJ2-7, with D possibly being TRBD2 (6 bases). The DNA for the CDR3 is TGTGCCAGCAGTTCACTATCTCTACGGGACTCCCAGGGCGAGCAGTACTTC. Encoded protein: CASSSLSLRDSQGEQYF.